The 27 T cell receptor beta chains below come from one sample, sequenced in a study of cytomegalovirus exposure and HLA in healthy donors. The study ran its PCR with 60 Vbeta and 13 Jbeta primers. The method was immunoSEQ multiplex PCR; TCRdb's version includes in-frame clones alone and lacks a portion of them. The sample lists 80,000 to 100,000 clones; under 75% were seen once. Sequenced sample: PBMCs. The source is a man aged 50-60 years in good health and CMV-seronegative.

This clone was found a few times. The chain employs TRBV5-1 and TRBJ2-7; 11 bases map to TRBD2. The CDR3 contains 15 residues. Germline CDR1 is SGHRS and CDR2 is YFSETQ. The V segment lost 7 bases and the J segment 7 bases; nucleotides outside the gene matches: 13. The CDR3, as DNA: TGCGCCAGCCGCGGGATAGCGGGGGGGCTGGGAGAGCAGTACTTC. This sequence encodes CASRGIAGGLGEQYF. Using reference TRBV5-1 and TRBJ2-7 for the parts outside the CDR3, the full variable domain is KAGVTQTPRYLIKTRGQQVTLSCSPISGHRSVSWYQQTPGQGLQFLFEYFSETQRNKGNFPGRFSGRQFSNSRSEMNVSTLELGDSALYLCASRGIAGGLGEQYFGPGTRLTVT.

This clone was detected only a few times. This rearrangement joins TRBV13 to TRBJ2-7, with a possible D match to TRBD2 (5 bases). Trimming shortened V by 5 bases and J by 6 bases, and 17 bases separated the two germline ends. Germline-derived CDR1 and CDR2 are PRHDT and FYEKMQ (reference sequence). The CDR3 sequence is 14 residues long. CDR3 region: CASSQTGMRGEQYF. CDR3 bases: TGTGCCAGCAGCCAAACCGGGATGAGAGGCGAGCAGTACTTC. The full variable domain, in which reference TRBV13 and TRBJ2-7 provide the parts outside the CDR3, is AAGVIQSPRHLIKEKRETATLKCYPIPRHDTVYWYQQGPGQDPQFLISFYEKMQSDKGSIPDRFSAQQFSDYHSELNMSSLELGDSALYFCASSQTGMRGEQYFGPGTRLTVT.

The chain joins TRBV19 to TRBJ2-7; perhaps TRBD1 as D (5 bases). Looked up from germline, CDR1 is LNHDA and CDR2 is SQIVND (reference sequence). V lost 6 bases, J lost 6 bases, and 12 bases lay in between. This CDR3 is 12 amino acids long. This chain's CDR3 is CASSQTGVEQYF. For the CDR3, the DNA is TGTGCCAGTAGCCAAACAGGTGTCGAGCAGTACTTC.

The chain links TRBV20-1 to TRBJ1-2, with D unresolved. CDR1 is DFQATT, CDR2 SNEGSKA, per germline (reference sequence). This CDR3 spans 10 amino acids. With 7 bases removed from V and 5 bases from J, the gap between germline ends came to 8 bases. CDR3 in DNA: TGCAGTGGAGGAAAGTATGGCTACACCTTC. It specifies CSGGKYGYTF.

The chain uses TRBV5-8 and TRBJ2-5; weak D call: TRBD1 (5 bases). There are 13 residues in the CDR3. Germline CDR1 is SGHTS and CDR2 is YDEGEE. Deletions cut 5 bases from V and 5 bases from J, with 13 bases between. The CDR3 DNA reads as TGTGCCAGCAGTCAGGGTAATATGGAGACCCAGTACTTC. It yields the protein CASSQGNMETQYF.

This clone was observed once. The V gene is TRBV4-3, the J gene TRBJ2-3; no reliable D call. The V end was cut by 4 bases, the J end by 2 bases, with 10 bases between. This CDR3 contains 14 residues. The V gene's germline CDR1 is LGHNA and CDR2 YSLEER. CDR3 loop: CASSLESNTDTQYF. CDR3 DNA: TGCGCCAGCAGCCTCGAGTCTAACACAGATACGCAGTATTTT.

This chain links TRBV10-2 with TRBJ2-5; D not resolved. The CDR3 loop spans 14 amino acids. Trimming removed 0 bases from V and 3 bases from J, with 8 bases in between. Germline CDR1 is WSHSY and CDR2 is SAAADI. The CDR3 nucleotides are TGCGCCAGCAGTGAGTCTAGCCGGGAAGAGACCCAGTACTTC. Protein product: CASSESSREETQYF.

This sequence joins TRBV7-6 and TRBJ2-5, with TRBD1 as a possible D gene (7 bases). CDR1 and CDR2 from the germline V gene are SGHVS and FNYEAQ. This CDR3 spans 15 amino acids. Trimming left V 6 bases short and J 4 bases short, with 18 bases between. This chain's CDR3 is CASSRTDRRGETQYF. The CDR3 bases are TGTGCCAGCAGTCGGACGGACAGGAGGGGAGAGACCCAGTACTTC.

This clone came up a few times. The chain recombines TRBV7-2 with TRBJ2-2, with 9 bases lining up with TRBD1. V lost 5 bases and J lost 4; bases outside the gene matches: 11. Germline V gene sequence: CDR1 SGHTA, CDR2 FQGNSA. The CDR3 contains 17 residues. The CDR3 DNA sequence: TGTGCCAGCAGCCGAACCCGGGACAGGGCCGTCACCGGGGAGCTGTTTTTT. This translates into CASSRTRDRAVTGELFF.

V and J are TRBV14 and TRBJ2-7; 10 bases line up with TRBD1. CDR3 length equals 13 residues. CDR1 and CDR2 from the germline V gene are SGHDN and FVKESK. J lost 6 bases, V lost 4 bases, and 3 bases had no gene match. The CDR3 bases are TGTGCCAGCAGCCGGGACAGGGGTGTCGAGCAGTACTTC. Translation gives CASSRDRGVEQYF.

This clone was seen once. The J gene is TRBJ2-1, the V gene TRBV5-8; 8 nucleotides agree with TRBD1. The germline CDR1 and CDR2 sequences are SGHTS and YDEGEE. The CDR3 totals 17 residues. V gave up 4 bases and J gave up 3 bases; unmatched junction bases: 12. CDR3 in DNA: TGTGCCAGCAGCCTAACCCGCGGGACAGGTTTCTACAATGAGCAGTTCTTC. This encodes CASSLTRGTGFYNEQFF.

The gene calls are TRBV18 and TRBJ1-5, with TRBD1 matching 7 bases. Germline CDR1 and CDR2: KGHSH and LQKENI. V lost 6 bases, J lost 2 bases, and 16 bases stayed unmatched. CDR3 size: 18 residues. As DNA, the CDR3 is TGTGCCAGCTCCCCCGGACCGACAGGGTCGAGGGGCAATCAGCCCCAGCATTTT. This gives the protein CASSPGPTGSRGNQPQHF.

This clone has a single count. The chain combines TRBV28 with TRBJ2-7; D is ambiguous. The ends were cut back, 6 bases at V and 4 bases at J, with 10 bases in the middle. The CDR3 totals 12 residues. Germline V gives CDR1 MDHEN, CDR2 SYDVKM. This chain's CDR3 is CASSSTEYEQYF. CDR3 bases: TGTGCCAGCAGCTCCACAGAGTACGAGCAGTACTTC.

This sequence joins TRBV9 and TRBJ2-7; 10 nucleotides line up with TRBD1. The germline V gene encodes CDR1 SGDLS and CDR2 YYNGEE. CDR3 length: 15 residues. Germline trimming cut 2 bases from V and 0 bases from J; bases unmatched to any gene: 2. The CDR3, as DNA: TGTGCCAGCAGCGTGGGACAGGGGCTCTCCTACGAGCAGTACTTC. Protein: CASSVGQGLSYEQYF.

The chain is built from TRBV30 and TRBJ2-1, with 7 positions matching TRBD2. Germline CDR1 GTSNPN, CDR2 SVGIG (reference sequence). J was trimmed by 8 bases and V by 2 bases; bases with no gene match: 21. This CDR3 contains 18 residues. As DNA, the CDR3 is TGTGCCTGGAGTCCACTGCCCCCAACTAGCGCCGGGGTGGATGAGCAGTTCTTC. This translates into CAWSPLPPTSAGVDEQFF.

The genes are TRBV27 and TRBJ2-1, with D perhaps matching TRBD1 (5 bases). CDR3 length equals 16 residues. The V end lost 5 bases, the J end lost 6 bases, and 20 bases lay between the germline ends. Germline V CDR1 and CDR2: MNHEY, SMNVEV (reference sequence). In DNA, the CDR3 is TGTGCCAGCAGTGGGTTAAGGGGTTGGCCCTCCAATGAGCAGTTCTTC. This translates into CASSGLRGWPSNEQFF.

The chain has TRBV9 and TRBJ2-3; 7 nucleotides align to TRBD2. Germline CDR1 SGDLS, CDR2 YYNGEE. This CDR3 is 16 amino acids long. Unmatched junction bases numbered 5, after V lost 0 bases and J lost 1 base. This CDR3 is CASSVGAGDRTDTQYF. The CDR3 region has the DNA TGTGCCAGCAGCGTAGGTGCGGGAGATCGCACAGATACGCAGTATTTT.

Comment on this clone: The junction and the germline gene differ at one end; a read error may be behind it. V is TRBV7-7 and J is TRBJ2-2, with TRBD2 identical over 10 bases. Per germline, CDR1 SSHAT and CDR2 FNYEAQ (reference sequence). The CDR3 covers 15 residues. CDR3 in DNA: TGTGCTAGCAGCTTGCAGCGGGGGGGAACCGGGGAGCTGTTTTTT. Translation gives CASSLQRGGTGELFF.

The chain joins TRBV5-4 to TRBJ2-7; the match to TRBD2 covers 7 bases. The length of the CDR3 is 16 residues. The J segment lost 4 bases and the V segment lost 1 base, leaving 11 bases of the junction unmatched. The germline V gene has CDR1 SGHNT and CDR2 YYREEE (reference sequence). The CDR3 region has the DNA TGTGCCAGCAGCTTGAGGCCGGGAGGCCTGGATTACGAGCAGTACTTC. Translated, it gives CASSLRPGGLDYEQYF.

As to this clone: This sample also contains other DNA sequences that code for the same CDR3. This chain links TRBV28 with TRBJ2-1, with D possibly TRBD1 on 6 matching bases. This CDR3 spans 15 amino acids. Germline assignment: CDR1 MDHEN and CDR2 SYDVKM. Trimming took 6 bases from V and 0 from J, leaving 12 bases between them. For the CDR3, the DNA is TGTGCCAGCAGCTCCGGACAGAGCTCCTACAATGAGCAGTTCTTC. This codes for CASSSGQSSYNEQFF.

This chain links TRBV28 with TRBJ2-5; TRBD2 agrees at 7 bases. TRBJ2-7 explains the end of the DNA better; the J call may be wrong. The CDR3 has 17 residues. Germline V gene sequence: CDR1 MDHEN, CDR2 SYDVKM. The CDR3 bases are TGTGCCAGCAGTTTATGGAGTCGGGGGGTAGTCTCCTACGAGCAGTACTTC. Amino acids: CASSLWSRGVVSYEQYF.

This clone showed up just a few times. The chain links TRBV4-1 to TRBJ2-1, with 9 bases identical to TRBD1. Germline CDR1 reads MGHRA; CDR2 reads YSYEKL. CDR3 size: 13 residues. Losses at the gene ends were 4 bases for V and 10 bases for J; bases not matched to a gene: 5. CDR3 region: CASSLQGASEQFF. CDR3 DNA sequence: TGCGCCAGCAGCCTACAGGGGGCGAGCGAGCAGTTCTTC.

The rearrangement joins TRBV7-8 to TRBJ2-3; the match to TRBD2 covers 11 bases. This CDR3 comprises 16 residues. Germline V gene sequence: CDR1 SGHVS, CDR2 FQNEAQ. J was trimmed by 4 bases and V by 2 bases; bases with no gene match: 5. The CDR3 is CASSLSPSGGSDTQYF. CDR3 in DNA: TGTGCCAGCAGCTTATCCCCTAGCGGGGGGTCAGATACGCAGTATTTT.

The chain couples TRBV6-1 to TRBJ1-2, with TRBD1 as a possible D gene (5 bases). V was shortened by 2 bases and J by 0 bases, with 13 bases between the two germline ends. CDR1 is MNHNS, CDR2 SASEGT, per germline. This CDR3 contains 16 residues. CDR3: CASSETRQRTNYGYTF. Written as DNA, the CDR3 is TGTGCCAGCAGTGAAACCCGACAGAGAACTAACTATGGCTACACCTTC.

V and J are TRBV2 and TRBJ2-7; unclear D gene. Trimming pared 8 bases from V and 3 bases from J, leaving 14 bases between. The CDR3 loop spans 13 amino acids. Germline CDR1 reads SNHLY; CDR2 reads FYNNEI. This chain's CDR3 is CASDPGPVYEQYF. CDR3 in DNA: TGTGCCAGCGACCCAGGTCCGGTCTACGAGCAGTACTTC.

This clone was counted between two and nine times. The chain combines TRBV25-1 with TRBJ1-6; the match to TRBD1 covers 9 bases. The ends lost 6 bases at V and 5 bases at J; junction bases unmatched: 5. Germline values: CDR1 MGHDK, CDR2 SYGVNS. This CDR3 region has 15 residues. CDR3 loop: CASSVTGGNNSPLHF. CDR3 nucleotide sequence: TGTGCCAGCAGCGTAACAGGGGGCAATAATTCACCCCTCCACTTT.

This clone was recorded a few times. The chain's CDR3 is CASSRGVEQYF. The CDR3 coding sequence is TGTGCCAGCAGCCGGGGGGTCGAGCAGTACTTC. This rearrangement joins TRBV7-2 to TRBJ2-7, with TRBD2 matching over 7 bases. Germline CDR1 reads SGHTA; CDR2 reads FQGNSA. This CDR3 has 11 residues. Trimming cost V 5 bases and J 6 bases; bases outside gene matches: 1.